Here is one T cell receptor beta chain with its context. This clonotype was counted many times. The antigen it binds to is not known. No base quality information exists; no much larger clone differs at one position. Looking up the germline V gene (reference sequence) yields CDR1 SGHAT and CDR2 FQDESV. V is pruned by 4 bases and J by 8 bases, leaving 9 bases of the junction without a gene match. Including the terminal cysteine and phenylalanine, the CDR3 comprises 15 residues. Just the 45-base CDR3 DNA is kept, in frame starting at base 1. The source of the sample is a study of T cells in Graves' hyperthyroidism and ophthalmopathy (dated by TCRdb to between 2018 and 2020). At the level of the whole study: Peripheral blood samples were taken at the time of initial diagnosis, prior to any treatment. To identify distinguishing TCR V-J signatures, a discovery cohort of around 100 patients was used, comprising 40 to 45 with Graves' ophthalmopathy and under 60 with stable Graves' hyperthyroidism. The paper reports TCR Vbeta CDR3 sequencing of 135 peripheral blood samples: around 45 ophthalmopathy, roughly 74 hyperthyroidism and around 17 progressor patients. After blood sampling, hyperthyroidism patients were treated with methimazole at a starting dose of 30 mg daily, and ophthalmopathy patients were treated with high-dose intravenous methylprednisolone. The 85 to 100 discovery patients were randomly split 7:3 into training and test sets. The study also compared thyroid tissue and blood T-cell repertoires from about six Graves' hyperthyroidism patients. An independent validation cohort of around 19 hyperthyroidism patients and 17 patients who later progressed to ophthalmopathy tested prospective prediction of ophthalmopathy. The investigation overall reported the following: Sample size was not statistically predetermined, and blinding of investigators to group allocation was not performed. In validation, the model predicted progression to ophthalmopathy a median of approximately 6.6 months before onset, with about 70% sensitivity and about 72% specificity. In cross-validation, a model built on a 13 V-J signature told ophthalmopathy apart from stable hyperthyroidism with 87.88% sensitivity and approximately 81% specificity, and in testing the same model reached 80%/75%. Most expanded thyroid clonotypes (frequency above 0.001) were also detected in blood, suggesting blood repertoires may reflect thyroid immune responses.

Graves' hyperthyroidism was defined as stable when no progression to ophthalmopathy occurred over 18 months of follow-up. Hyperthyroidism patients were newly diagnosed, had a disease duration of under 2 months, and were aged 18 to 65 years. Patients with uncontrolled infections, other autoimmune diseases, pregnancy or lactation were excluded. Clinical symptoms, serum thyroxine and TRAb, thyroid ultrasound, and orbital computed tomography formed the basis for the diagnoses. PBMCs were separated from roughly 9.3 ml of fresh peripheral blood using Ficoll-Paque density gradient centrifugation. Trizol reagent was used to extract total RNA, and RNA quality was then checked on an Agilent 2100 Bioanalyzer. The TCR beta CDR3 regions were amplified from RNA transcripts. The TCR CDR3 was subjected to a first round of RT-PCR using the HTBI primer set and the Qiagen OneStep RT-PCR kit. A second multiplex PCR round built the libraries, followed by size selection and purification. Paired-end sequencing of the libraries was performed with 100 bp reads on an Illumina HiSeq2000. Regarding the original processing steps: SOAPnuke was used to process the raw data, throwing out any read that contained adapters or uncalled bases, had a mean Phred below 15, or lacked an exact constant-primer or identifier match. High-quality paired reads were merged using COPE v1.2.5, and each unique nucleotide sequence was defined as a clonotype. Clonotypes were aligned to IMGT TRBV, TRBD and TRBJ reference segments using MiTCR v1.1. The analysis was restricted to V-J combinations with a frequency above 0.0001, which together covered 99% to 99.2% of the repertoires. A TCS score was defined as the ratio of F50 (clonal expansion) to E x V (chaos), with BLOSUM62-based TCRdist applied between CDR3 peptides within each V-J. Welch's t-statistics and random forest reduced roughly 500 V-J features to 13, which were used in a naive Bayes classifier (R e1071). TCRdb reanalyzed the raw reads on its own, using fastp at Q25 for trimming and MiXCR for clone calling, and kept in-frame beta chains. For every CDR3 protein sequence, its rows merge into one entry that carries the most common genes and DNA. Here the V and J calls rest on TCRdb's processing, not on the authors' analysis. This sample lists under 350,000 distinct CDR3 sequences; roughly 13% were detected once. Jointly, the top ten make up under 8% of the sample.

The TCR was taken from a woman aged 40 to 49 with Graves' hyperthyroidism. Sample: blood. This chain is built from TRBV11-1 and TRBJ1-4; 8 junctional bases match TRBD1. The CDR3 sequence is CASSSGTGASEKLFF. The base sequence is TGTGCCAGCAGCTCAGGGACAGGCGCCTCCGAAAAACTGTTTTTT.